This T cell receptor (beta chain) was sequenced during a study of spatial heterogeneity in lung cancer. Study-wide results and caveats: The study found that expanded intratumoral alpha and beta TCR counts tracked tumor mutation counts.

Germline V gene lookup returns CDR1 SEHNR and CDR2 FQNEAQ (reference sequence). This CDR3 has 15 residues. The junction had 9 bases not matched to a gene; V was cut back by 5 bases and J by 5 bases. The time point is: sample taken at primary tumor resection. Samples were obtained from some 72 donors, all untreated early-stage non-small cell lung cancer patients. This clonotype was detected many times. Its target is not known. MiXCR, run by TCRdb on the 5' RACE reads, gives a single entry per CDR3 protein. The data contain roughly 7,400 distinct CDR3 sequences, around 3% of them singletons. This TCR was recovered from a male donor with early-stage non-small cell lung cancer. Here the sequenced sample was lung tumor tissue, taken at surgery. This chain connects TRBV7-9 to TRBJ1-2; 9 nucleotides line up with TRBD1. CDR3 residues: CASSQSTGGGYGYTF. For the CDR3, the DNA is TGTGCCAGCAGCCAAAGTACAGGGGGCGGGTATGGCTACACCTTC.